Below, 25 T cell receptor beta chains from the same sample are listed, as sequenced in a study of regulatory T cells in long-lasting Graves disease. To make TCR beta libraries, researchers used iRepertoire HTBI primers and Arm-PCR of CDR3 regions. Each CDR3 protein gets one entry after TCRdb re-called the multiplex PCR reads with MiXCR. The sample includes 400,000 to 500,000 distinct CDR3 sequences, about a sixth of them seen just once. This sample's time point: newly diagnosed GD, antithyroid drugs for less than 3 months. The TCR library used RNA extracted from PBMCs. This sample also belongs to another study, concerning T cells in Graves' hyperthyroidism and ophthalmopathy.

The source material was peripheral blood mononuclear cells (PBMCs), sampled at new diagnosis, from a patient treated with antithyroid drugs. The receptor source for this set is a woman in her late teens or twenties with Graves disease.

This clonotype was recorded many times. The chain couples TRBV7-2 to TRBJ2-7; 11 nucleotides match TRBD2. CDR1 and CDR2 (germline): SGHTA, FQGNSA. The ends lost 6 bases at V and 3 bases at J; junction bases unmatched: 4. This CDR3 has 14 residues. The CDR3 loop reads CASRPGLADYEQYF. As DNA, the CDR3 is TGTGCCAGCAGGCCGGGACTAGCGGACTACGAGCAGTACTTC.

This clonotype was observed many times. In DNA, the CDR3 is TGTGCCAGCAGCCCCTCCGGTGGACGGCACAATCAGCCCCAGCATTTT. Amino acid sequence: CASSPSGGRHNQPQHF. The J gene is TRBJ1-5, the V gene TRBV6-1; no definite D call. Germline V gene data show CDR1 as MNHNS and CDR2 as SASEGT. The CDR3 runs to 16 residues. V lost 6 bases, J lost 3 bases, and 18 bases lay in between.

The chain is built from TRBV7-9 and TRBJ1-5; D might be TRBD1 (5 bases). The V end was cut by 3 bases, the J end by 7 bases, with 13 bases between. Germline CDR1 and CDR2: SEHNR and FQNEAQ (reference sequence). This CDR3 comprises 14 residues. In DNA, the CDR3 is TGTGCCAGCAGCTTTTTAGGGGATTTGCAGCCCCAGCATTTT. This translates into CASSFLGDLQPQHF.

The chain combines TRBV7-9 with TRBJ2-3; no reliable D call. V was shortened by 1 base and J by 0 bases, with 11 bases between the two germline ends. Germline-derived CDR1 and CDR2 are SEHNR and FQNEAQ (reference sequence). This CDR3 spans 16 amino acids. For the CDR3, the DNA is TGTGCCAGCAGCTTAGATAGGGTCTCTAGCACAGATACGCAGTATTTT. This translates into CASSLDRVSSTDTQYF.

A note on this clonotype: This clone may be a read error of a much larger clone one base away. The chain employs TRBV7-2 and TRBJ2-3; D is possibly TRBD1 (5 bases). Trimming left V 5 bases short and J 0 bases short, with 18 bases between. CDR3 length equals 17 residues. Looked up from germline, CDR1 is SGHTA and CDR2 is FQGNSA. The CDR3 region has the DNA TGTGCCAGCAGCCTCGAGGTTGGGGCGTTGAGCACAGATACGCAGTATTTT. As protein: CASSLEVGALSTDTQYF.

This clonotype was detected many times. The chain has TRBV11-3 and TRBJ1-6; D may be TRBD1 (5 bases). Trimming took off 5 bases at V and 0 bases at J, with 11 bases between the two ends. In germline, CDR1 is SGHNT, CDR2 YENEEA. This CDR3 has 16 residues. CDR3 amino acids: CASSKGHSSYNSPLHF. In DNA, the CDR3 is TGTGCCAGCAGCAAAGGACACAGCTCCTATAATTCACCCCTCCACTTT.

The chain joins TRBV7-2 to TRBJ1-6; 9 nucleotides align to TRBD1. The CDR3 sequence is 17 residues long. Germline V gene data show CDR1 as SGHTA and CDR2 as FQGNSA. V shed 3 bases, J shed 6 bases, and the junction held 9 bases outside the gene matches. The DNA of the CDR3 is TGTGCCAGCAGCTTCGACAGGGGGGGCAGGAGTAATTCACCCCTCCACTTT. It codes for CASSFDRGGRSNSPLHF.

Many counts were recorded for this clonotype. The chain is built from TRBV18 and TRBJ2-3; TRBD2 aligns across 8 bases. This CDR3 comprises 16 residues. Per germline, CDR1 KGHSH and CDR2 LQKENI. Losses at the gene ends were 2 bases for V and 2 bases for J; bases not matched to a gene: 6. The CDR3 region has the DNA TGTGCCAGCTCACCAGGTAGCGGGATATACACAGATACGCAGTATTTT. Translating gives CASSPGSGIYTDTQYF.

The chain links TRBV14 to TRBJ2-1; no clear D. This CDR3 has 12 residues. Deletions cut 4 bases from V and 7 bases from J, with 8 bases between. Germline-derived CDR1 and CDR2 are SGHDN and FVKESK. The CDR3 loop is CASSPTWNEQFF. The CDR3 region has the DNA TGTGCCAGCAGCCCTACCTGGAATGAGCAGTTCTTC.

The chain uses TRBV6-1 and TRBJ1-5; D is perhaps TRBD1 (6 bases). Germline CDR1 reads MNHNS; CDR2 reads SASEGT. Between the trimmed V and J ends, which lost 6 bases and 8 bases, there was a span of 17 bases. CDR3 length: 14 amino acids. The CDR3 DNA follows: TGTGCCAGCAGCGCTACAGGGATGTGGGAGCCCCAGCATTTT. This encodes CASSATGMWEPQHF.

The chain is built from TRBV3-1 and TRBJ2-7; D not resolved. The V and J ends lost 1 base and 2 bases respectively, with 9 bases between them. The CDR3 is 14 amino acids. Germline assignment: CDR1 LGHDT and CDR2 YNNKEL (reference sequence). CDR3 in amino acids: CASSQVFGPYEQYF. Written as DNA, the CDR3 is TGTGCCAGCAGCCAAGTTTTCGGCCCCTACGAGCAGTACTTC.

This clonotype has a handful of counts. No conserved phenylalanine or tryptophan ends this CDR3, so it is likely a read error. J is TRBJ2-1 and V is TRBV20-1, with 10 bases that match TRBD2. After removal of 0 bases from V and 6 bases from J, the junction contained 5 bases not matched to a gene. Germline-derived CDR1 and CDR2 are DFQATT and SNEGSKA (reference sequence). The CDR3 loop spans 15 amino acids. The CDR3 protein is CSARDSGRFSNEQFS. CDR3 nucleotide sequence: TGCAGTGCTAGAGATAGCGGGAGGTTCTCCAATGAGCAGTTCTCC.

At least ten counts were recorded for this clonotype. The rearrangement joins TRBV7-9 to TRBJ1-1; D uncertain. Per the germline V gene, CDR1 is SEHNR and CDR2 is FQNEAQ (reference sequence). The CDR3 totals 12 residues. V dropped 8 bases and J dropped 1 base, with 8 bases sitting between them. CDR3 nucleotide sequence: TGTGCCAGCCACCTAGGGAACACTGAAGCTTTCTTT. Its protein product is CASHLGNTEAFF.

A word on this clonotype: This could be a read error, since a much larger clone is one nucleotide away. In this CDR3 the conserved last residue, phenylalanine or tryptophan, is missing, so a read error is likely. This sequence joins TRBV25-1 and TRBJ2-1, with D maybe TRBD1 (5 bases). Germline V gene data show CDR1 as MGHDK and CDR2 as SYGVNS. Trimming removed 1 base from V and 1 base from J, with 11 bases in between. The length of the CDR3 is 16 residues. The CDR3 DNA sequence: TGTGCCAGCAGTGAATCCCCAGGGCCTTCCTACAATGAGCAGTTCTCC. Translation gives CASSESPGPSYNEQFS.

The chain is built from TRBV7-6 and TRBJ2-5; TRBD1 agrees at 9 bases. V lost 2 bases and J lost 4; bases outside the gene matches: 14. This CDR3 has 18 amino acids. CDR1 is SGHVS and CDR2 is FNYEAQ in the germline V gene. In DNA form, the CDR3 reads TGTGCCAGCAGCTTACCGGGGGACGGACAGGGGATTACAGAGACCCAGTACTTC. This encodes CASSLPGDGQGITETQYF.

At least ten counts were recorded for this clonotype. This chain uses TRBV29-1 with TRBJ2-3; D assignment may be TRBD1 or TRBD2 (5 bases each). The germline V gene encodes CDR1 SQVTM and CDR2 ANQGSEA. V lost 5 bases, J lost 0 bases, and 9 bases lay in between. There are 13 residues in the CDR3. The CDR3: CSVPGPSTDTQYF. The CDR3 DNA reads as TGCAGCGTTCCGGGACCGAGCACAGATACGCAGTATTTT.

A few counts support this clonotype. At one of its ends the junction is not consistent with the germline gene, which may arise from a read error. V is TRBV4-1 and J is TRBJ2-7; 7 bases line up with TRBD2. The CDR3 extends over 14 amino acids. The germline gives CDR1 MGHRA, CDR2 YSYEKL. The CDR3 nucleotides read TGCGCCAGCAGCGAAGGGACTACCACCTACGAACAGTACTTC. This translates into CASSEGTTTYEQYF.

This chain joins TRBV24-1 and TRBJ2-6; D call uncertain. The germline V gene encodes CDR1 KGHDR and CDR2 SFDVKD. V lost 3 bases to trimming and J lost 9 bases, with 5 bases between them. This CDR3 is 12 amino acids long. CDR3 nucleotide sequence: TGTGCCACCAGTGATCTCGACAACGTCCTGACTTTC. Its translation: CATSDLDNVLTF.

Ten or more counts support this clonotype. The genes are TRBV7-2 and TRBJ2-1; D perhaps matches TRBD1 (5 bases). Germline V gene lookup returns CDR1 SGHTA and CDR2 FQGNSA. CDR3 length: 13 amino acids. The ends were cut back, 2 bases at V and 7 bases at J, with 9 bases in the middle. The CDR3 reads CASSLQGWNEQFF. The CDR3 DNA reads as TGTGCCAGCAGCTTACAGGGTTGGAATGAGCAGTTCTTC.

The chain couples TRBV10-3 to TRBJ2-2; D is uncertain. The V and J ends lost 2 bases and 6 bases respectively, with 13 bases between them. This CDR3 has 15 residues. CDR1 and CDR2 from the germline V gene are ENHRY and SYGVKD. CDR3 DNA: TGTGCCATCAGTGAGCAGATTGGAAGACCCGGGGAGCTGTTTTTT. Translated: CAISEQIGRPGELFF.

In this sample, this clonotype turned up many times. CDR3 in DNA: TGTGCCAGCAGCTTAGAAGCAGGTTCTGGAAACACCATATATTTT. Encoded protein: CASSLEAGSGNTIYF. The rearrangement links TRBV7-2 to TRBJ1-3; D remains unclear. Germline CDR1 reads SGHTA; CDR2 reads FQGNSA. The CDR3 covers 15 residues. V gave up 1 base and J gave up 1 base, with 8 bases separating them.

This clonotype was observed at least ten times. The chain is built from TRBV12-3 or TRBV12-4 and TRBJ1-5, with 8 bases fitting TRBD1. V trimming: 3 bases; J trimming: 9 bases; junction bases outside the gene matches: 4. The CDR3 is 13 residues long. The CDR3 region has the DNA TGTGCCAGCAGTTTCTCAGGGGGCGGGCCCCAGCATTTT. Its protein is CASSFSGGGPQHF.

This clonotype has a count of ten or more. V is TRBV28 and J is TRBJ2-1, with D perhaps TRBD1 or TRBD2 (5 bases each). Per the germline V gene, CDR1 is MDHEN and CDR2 is SYDVKM. The CDR3 sequence is 11 residues long. V shed 5 bases and J shed 13 bases, with 12 bases lying between them. The CDR3 loop is CASSLRDVQFF. The CDR3 nucleotides read TGTGCCAGCAGTCTACGGGACGTACAGTTCTTC.

This chain connects TRBV5-1 to TRBJ1-6; D is uncertain. CDR3 length: 14 residues. Trimming stripped 7 bases from V and 7 bases from J, with 15 bases between. Germline loops: CDR1 SGHRS, CDR2 YFSETQ. CDR3 bases: TGCGCCAGCCGAGAACAGCGAAAGAATTCACCCCTCCACTTT. This codes for CASREQRKNSPLHF.

The V gene is TRBV28, the J gene TRBJ2-5; no firm D call. V lost 3 bases and J 0 bases, leaving 11 bases between the germline ends. The CDR3 totals 15 residues. Germline V gene data show CDR1 as MDHEN and CDR2 as SYDVKM. Here the CDR3 reads CASSFLGRNQETQYF. DNA for the CDR3: TGTGCCAGCAGTTTCCTAGGCAGGAACCAAGAGACCCAGTACTTC.